Sequencing of this T cell receptor beta chain was carried out in a study of T-cell memory formation after mild COVID-19 (dated by TCRdb to the early 2020s). Context from the whole study: TCR sequence clusters from the two donors were found to be largely donor specific. Longitudinal TCRalpha and TCRbeta repertoire sequencing tracked T-cell clones expanding and contracting after mild COVID-19 in two donors. Two young, previously healthy adult volunteers, one female and one male, were included in the cohort.

For this clonotype: Its antigen remains unidentified. Base qualities are missing; no much larger clone stands one base away.

Broad study findings and their caveats: Only a couple of mild cases were covered in the study, and larger cohorts including severe cases with pre-infection samples were considered necessary. Contracting CD4+ clones were located mainly in the CM and EM memory subsets, whereas CD8+ clones were found to be enriched in EMRA. SARS-CoV-2 specificity was not confirmed for the second-wave clones peaking on day 37. The detection of some responding clones in pre-infection memory suggests that pre-existing cross-reactive memory T cells joined the SARS-CoV-2 response. Clones that contracted from day 15 to 85 showed balanced CD4/CD8 phenotypes, whereas a second wave of clones that expanded from day 15 to 37 leaned towards CD4+.

PBMCs were isolated by Ficoll-Paque density gradient centrifugation. Data came from an Illumina NovaSeq 6000. Using 5'RACE with constant-segment primers, TCRalpha and TCRbeta cDNA libraries were constructed, with sample barcodes and unique molecular identifiers added in the process. RNA was extracted from every sample with Trizol reagent. Library amplification was performed in two PCR steps, and a second sample barcode and Illumina TruSeq adapters were introduced in the second step. Sequencing of libraries was performed on an Illumina NovaSeq with 2 x 150 bp paired-end reads. Concerning the study's data processing: Demultiplexing of reads and collapsing into UMI-guided consensus sequences were performed with migec v1.2.7. With mixcr v2.1.11, UMI consensuses were aligned to TRA and TRB V and J templates and assembled into clonotypes. A clonotype was counted as expanded or contracted only if both edgeR and NoisET called the change significant, with noise models trained on biological replicates. For edgeR calls, the cutoffs were a false discovery rate-adjusted p below 0.01 and a log2 fold-change threshold of 1. PCA with hierarchical clustering of max-normalized trajectories of the 1000 most abundant clonotypes was used as exploratory dynamics analysis. Separately sequenced CD4+ and CD8+ repertoires were used to assign a CD4 or CD8 phenotype to each responding clone. In-frame beta chains were kept once TCRdb had trimmed the public reads at Q25 with fastp and called clones with MiXCR. Rows are combined by CDR3 protein, so each entry shows the most common genes and DNA. For this entry, the V and J calls and clone size follow TCRdb and not the study's own pipeline. The sample table lists 150,000 to 200,000 distinct CDR3 sequences, 25% to 40% of them with a count of one. The ten largest account for 12% of the sample.

Including the terminal cysteine and phenylalanine, the CDR3 comprises 16 residues. Only the CDR3 DNA is retained, 48 bases long and in frame from the first base. Trimming takes 0 bases off V and 5 bases off J; junction bases not matched to a gene: 5. CDR1 and CDR2 (LNHNV, YYDKDF) derive from the germline V gene (reference sequence). In this chain, TRBV15 is recombined with TRBJ2-7, with 12 junctional bases fitting TRBD1. The receptor was derived from an adult woman who had mild COVID-19 (a few samples of this study predate the infection). The sample titles of this study are shuffled in the database, so cell type and time point are left out; the donor was told from shared clones. The sample taken for sequencing was PBMCs or a T cell subset sorted from them (not recorded which). The CDR3 protein: CATSRDGTGGIDEQYF. In nucleotide form, the sequence is TGTGCCACCAGCAGAGATGGGACAGGGGGCATAGACGAGCAGTACTTC.